This record covers a single T cell receptor (beta chain). The data are from a study of blood T cell repertoires in COVID-19. In the authors' workflow: Scientists estimated how many nucleated cells there were by amplifying reference gene primers. Profiled with immunoSEQ multiplex PCR; TCRdb holds only in-frame clones, not every one. The V and J calls and clone size come from that table; D and trimming were worked out from the DNA. The data show roughly 140,000 clones, approximately 80% seen once. CDR1 and CDR2 (germline): SGHDN, FVKESK. Trimming shortened V by 2 bases and J by 2 bases, and 19 bases separated the two germline ends. The CDR3 runs 18 residues.

The chain has TRBV14 and TRBJ1-3, with D possibly matching TRBD1 (5 bases). Material: peripheral blood. The TCR originated in a man aged 60 to 75 with acute or convalescent COVID-19. The CDR3 loop is CASSQFGGALGTGNTIYF. The CDR3 DNA is TGTGCCAGCAGCCAATTCGGCGGGGCACTTGGGACTGGAAACACCATATATTTT.